Listed here are 12 T cell receptor beta chains from one sample, sequenced in a study of cytotoxic CD8 clonotypes in ibrutinib-treated CLL. Libraries were prepared by immunoSEQ multiplex PCR; TCRdb keeps only in-frame clonotypes and omits some of them. The sample lists roughly 45,000 clones, over 50% seen once, with roughly 21% in the top ten. The sequences come from PBMCs, collected after 24 months of ibrutinib treatment. The source of these receptors is a human donor with chronic lymphocytic leukemia.

The chain uses TRBV5-4 and TRBJ2-6; D not certain. This CDR3 comprises 16 residues. Germline CDR1 SGHNT, CDR2 YYREEE (reference sequence). V gave up 0 bases and J gave up 0 bases, with 7 bases separating them. The CDR3 loop is CASSLDLVSGANVLTF. The CDR3 bases are TGTGCCAGCAGCTTGGATTTAGTCTCTGGGGCCAACGTCCTGACTTTC.

This clone was detected a few times. This rearrangement joins TRBV6-6 to TRBJ1-3; a possible D gene is TRBD1 (5 bases). The CDR3 extends over 15 amino acids. V dropped 2 bases and J dropped 0 bases, with 8 bases sitting between them. The germline gives CDR1 MNHNY, CDR2 SVGAGI (reference sequence). The CDR3 nucleotides are TGTGCCAGCAGTTACGAGGGGATCTCTGGAAACACCATATATTTT. Its protein product is CASSYEGISGNTIYF.

J is TRBJ1-1 and V is TRBV10-2; D remains ambiguous. The CDR3 length is 12 residues. V was clipped by 3 bases and J by 6 bases, with 8 bases between them. The V gene's germline CDR1 is WSHSY and CDR2 SAAADI. The CDR3 protein is CASSDGAAEAFF. Here the CDR3 DNA reads TGCGCCAGCAGTGATGGCGCAGCTGAAGCTTTCTTT.

The V and J genes are TRBV2 and TRBJ2-2, with D uncertain. V lost 1 base to trimming and J lost 6 bases, with 9 bases between them. This CDR3 contains 14 residues. CDR1 and CDR2 from the germline V gene are SNHLY and FYNNEI. The CDR3 loop is CASSEGWGSGELFF. In DNA form, the CDR3 reads TGTGCCAGCAGTGAAGGATGGGGATCCGGGGAGCTGTTTTTT.

This clone came up many times. The gene calls are TRBV7-8 and TRBJ1-1; D is unclear. There are 12 residues in the CDR3. V was pared by 1 base and J by 7 bases, with 7 bases between. Germline values: CDR1 SGHVS, CDR2 FQNEAQ. CDR3 DNA sequence: TGTGCCAGCAGCTTAGGAGGGAGTGAAGCTTTCTTT. Translation gives CASSLGGSEAFF. The entire variable domain, with the rest obtained from reference TRBV7-8 and TRBJ1-1, is as follows: GAGVSQSPRYKVAKRGQDVALRCDPISGHVSLFWYQQALGQGPEFLTYFQNEAQLDKSGLPSDRFFAERPEGSVSTLKIQRTQQEDSAVYLCASSLGGSEAFFGQGTRLTVV.

This clone was detected many times. The chain combines TRBV19 with TRBJ1-5; D is ambiguous. CDR1 LNHDA and CDR2 SQIVND come from the germline V gene (reference sequence). The CDR3 consists of 15 residues. Trimming removed 4 bases from V and 9 bases from J, with 19 bases in between. The CDR3 DNA follows: TGTGCCAGTAGTACCGTGTCGGGCGATTCTCGGCCCCAGCATTTT. Its protein is CASSTVSGDSRPQHF.

This rearrangement joins TRBV30 to TRBJ1-5; possible D gene TRBD1, 5 bases. The CDR3 is 14 residues long. V was trimmed by 4 bases and J by 0 bases, leaving 10 bases between them. The germline gives CDR1 GTSNPN, CDR2 SVGIG (reference sequence). This CDR3 is CAWTPGNSNQPQHF. The CDR3 DNA reads TGTGCCTGGACCCCAGGGAATAGCAATCAGCCCCAGCATTTT. The entire variable domain, with the rest obtained from reference TRBV30 and TRBJ1-5, is as follows: SQTIHQWPATLVQPVGSPLSLECTVEGTSNPNLYWYRQAAGRGLQLLFYSVGIGQISSEVPQNLSASRPQDRQFILSSKKLLLSDSGFYLCAWTPGNSNQPQHFGDGTRLSIL.

This chain joins TRBV6-6 and TRBJ2-7; 10 bases fit TRBD2. The CDR3 consists of 14 residues. Germline V CDR1 and CDR2: MNHNY, SVGAGI (reference sequence). V gave up 4 bases and J gave up 5 bases; unmatched junction bases: 5. This chain's CDR3 is CASSLASGGHEQYF. In nucleotides, the CDR3 is TGTGCCAGCAGTTTGGCTAGCGGGGGCCACGAGCAGTACTTC.

The sample holds a few counts of this clone. The rearrangement uses TRBV5-1 and TRBJ2-5, with 14 bases aligning to TRBD2. V gave up 6 bases and J gave up 5 bases; unmatched junction bases: 6. Germline loops: CDR1 SGHRS, CDR2 YFSETQ. The CDR3 is 15 amino acids. The CDR3 DNA reads as TGCGCCAGCACCCGGGGACTAGCGGGGGAGGAGACCCAGTACTTC. It specifies CASTRGLAGEETQYF.

This clone was detected only a few times. J is TRBJ2-1 and V is TRBV5-6; D gene unclear. The CDR3 runs 13 residues. Germline V lookup: CDR1 SGHDT, CDR2 YYEEEE. The V gene lost 2 bases and the J gene lost 7 bases, with 10 bases spanning the gap. The DNA for the CDR3 is TGTGCCAGCAGCTTTGGATTGCCAAATGAGCAGTTCTTC. Its protein is CASSFGLPNEQFF.

The DNA of the CDR3 is TGTGCCAGCATGAGCATGAGGGTCCAAGAGACCCAGTACTTC. It is translated as CASMSMRVQETQYF. This chain connects TRBV25-1 to TRBJ2-5, with D possibly matching TRBD2 (5 bases). Germline CDR1 and CDR2: MGHDK and SYGVNS. The V end lost 7 bases, the J end lost 1 base, and 13 bases lay between the germline ends. The CDR3 sequence is 14 residues long. Supplemented by reference TRBV25-1 and TRBJ2-5, the full variable domain reads EADIYQTPRYLVIGTGKKITLECSQTMGHDKMYWYQQDPGMELHLIHYSYGVNSTEKGDLSSESTVSRIRTEHFPLTLESARPSHTSQYLCASMSMRVQETQYFGPGTRLLVL.

V gene TRBV5-4 combines with J gene TRBJ2-7; D ambiguous. V gave up 4 bases and J gave up 6 bases, with 11 bases separating them. Germline V lookup: CDR1 SGHNT, CDR2 YYREEE (reference sequence). The CDR3 loop spans 12 amino acids. This CDR3 is CASSPRPGEQYF. As DNA, the CDR3 is TGTGCCAGCAGCCCCCGGCCGGGCGAGCAGTACTTC.